The 8 T cell receptor beta chains below all came from one sample that was sequenced in a study of cytomegalovirus exposure and HLA in healthy donors. PCR employed 60 Vbeta and 13 Jbeta primers. Repertoires were generated with immunoSEQ multiplex PCR, while TCRdb's copy carries only in-frame clones and drops some. The repertoire consists of some 85,000 clones, with 78% occurring once and the leading ten covering almost 6%. The material sequenced was PBMCs. These receptor sequences come from a man aged 18 to 29 in good health and CMV-seropositive.

This chain uses TRBV7-9 with TRBJ2-3; 10 nucleotides align to TRBD2. This CDR3 contains 14 residues. Germline V gene data show CDR1 as SEHNR and CDR2 as FQNEAQ (reference sequence). V shed 4 bases, J shed 3 bases, and the junction held 1 base outside the gene matches. The CDR3 loop is CASSSLAGTDTQYF. The CDR3 DNA reads TGTGCCAGCAGCTCACTAGCGGGAACAGATACGCAGTATTTT.

This chain joins TRBV10-1 and TRBJ2-7; TRBD2 aligns across 9 bases. In germline, CDR1 is WNHNN, CDR2 SYGVQD (reference sequence). V gave up 2 bases and J gave up 5 bases; unmatched junction bases: 13. CDR3 length equals 17 residues. The CDR3, as DNA: TGCGCCAGCAGTGAGGCGTCCCTTAGCGGGGGTGCGGACGAGCAGTACTTC. Translating it yields CASSEASLSGGADEQYF.

The rearrangement links TRBV28 to TRBJ1-5, with D perhaps matching TRBD1 (5 bases). Trimming pared 7 bases from V and 4 bases from J, leaving 11 bases between. The CDR3 totals 13 residues. In germline, CDR1 is MDHEN, CDR2 SYDVKM. CDR3 nucleotides: TGTGCCAGCATGGGGGGTGGGAATCAGCCCCAGCATTTT. Its translation is CASMGGGNQPQHF. Filled out from reference TRBV28 and TRBJ1-5, the complete variable domain reads DVKVTQSSRYLVKRTGEKVFLECVQDMDHENMFWYRQDPGLGLRLIYFSYDVKMKEKGDIPEGYSVSREKKERFSLILESASTNQTSMYLCASMGGGNQPQHFGDGTRLSIL.

This chain joins TRBV10-3 and TRBJ2-7, with 8 bases fitting TRBD2. V lost 8 bases and J lost 4; bases outside the gene matches: 4. CDR1 and CDR2 from the germline V gene are ENHRY and SYGVKD. CDR3 length equals 12 residues. The CDR3 nucleotides are TGTGCCATCGGCGGGGGGCTGTACGAGCAGTACTTC. This encodes CAIGGGLYEQYF.

By share, this clone counts as medium-sized (0.01 to 0.1%). The gene calls are TRBV2 and TRBJ1-4; D is ambiguous. CDR3 length equals 12 residues. CDR1 and CDR2 from the germline V gene are SNHLY and FYNNEI. V lost 11 bases and J lost 4, with 11 bases in between. This CDR3 is CAGSLSNEKLFF. The CDR3 region has the DNA TGTGCCGGGAGTTTGAGTAATGAAAAACTGTTTTTT.

The chain joins TRBV7-2 to TRBJ2-5, with D perhaps TRBD2 (7 bases). Trimming removed 2 bases from V and 2 bases from J, with 15 bases in between. The CDR3 is made up of 16 amino acids. CDR1 is SGHTA, CDR2 FQGNSA, per germline. CDR3 coding DNA: TGTGCCAGCAGCTTAAACAGGGCTAGCGGTCAAGAGACCCAGTACTTC. Encoded protein: CASSLNRASGQETQYF.

This clone was found a few times. V and J are TRBV9 and TRBJ2-6; 7 nucleotides align to TRBD1. V lost 1 base, J lost 5 bases, and 18 bases stayed unmatched. CDR3 size: 20 residues. Germline values: CDR1 SGDLS, CDR2 YYNGEE. CDR3 sequence: CASSVSSGQARGLWANVLTF. The CDR3 DNA follows: TGTGCCAGCAGCGTAAGCTCCGGACAGGCCCGTGGGCTCTGGGCCAACGTCCTGACTTTC.

V and J are TRBV9 and TRBJ2-7; 7 nucleotides match TRBD1. Per the germline V gene, CDR1 is SGDLS and CDR2 is YYNGEE. The CDR3 is 13 residues long. V trimming: 0 bases; J trimming: 9 bases; junction bases outside the gene matches: 6. The CDR3 DNA follows: TGTGCCAGCAGCGTAGCTAGGGGGCGACCGCAGTACTTC. Encoded protein: CASSVARGRPQYF. Using reference TRBV9 and TRBJ2-7 for the parts outside the CDR3, the full variable domain is DSGVTQTPKHLITATGQRVTLRCSPRSGDLSVYWYQQSLDQGLQFLIQYYNGEERAKGNILERFSAQQFPDLHSELNLSSLELGDSALYFCASSVARGRPQYFGPGTRLTVT.